These T cell receptor beta chains were read from a single sample in a study of T-cell reconstitution after alpha-beta-depleted transplantation in children. One entry per CDR3 protein, called by TCRdb with MiXCR from the PCR reads. The sample comprises 120,000 or so distinct CDR3 sequences, more than 20% of which are singletons, and about 10% rests with the top ten. This specimen consisted of PBMCs, mostly from graft donor cells, obtained 180 days after TCRalphabeta/CD19-depleted stem cell transplant. All receptors come from a male patient aged 2 to 10 who had a stem cell transplant for chronic granulomatous disease, so the T cells may come from the graft donor. Each CDR3 is given with its conserved first and last residue. The order of the fields is clone size, V gene, J gene, D gene, CDR3 DNA, CDR3 protein. A D gene is named only where the DNA matches it firmly. A row's size may be missing; if present it is once, few, many or a size class.

clone size: once
V gene: TRBV6-1
J gene: TRBJ2-7
D gene: -
CDR3 DNA: TGTGCCAGCACTCGTGGGCAGGGCCCTTTCTACGAGCAGTACTTC
CDR3 protein: CASTRGQGPFYEQYF

clone size: few
V gene: TRBV5-1
J gene: TRBJ1-2
D gene: -
CDR3 DNA: TGCGCCAGCAGCTTCGACAGCCGGGGCTACACCTTC
CDR3 protein: CASSFDSRGYTF

clone size: -
V gene: TRBV5-1
J gene: TRBJ2-1
D gene: -
CDR3 DNA: TGCGCCAGCAGCTTGGGTTATTCTTCCTACAATGAGCAGTTCTTC
CDR3 protein: CASSLGYSSYNEQFF

clone size: -
V gene: TRBV28
J gene: TRBJ1-5
D gene: -
CDR3 DNA: TGTGCCAGCAGTTTAGTCACTCAGCCCCAGCATTTT
CDR3 protein: CASSLVTQPQHF

clone size: many
V gene: TRBV20-1
J gene: TRBJ1-1
D gene: -
CDR3 DNA: TGCAGTGCTAGCCGGGACGTAACTGAAGCTTTCTTT
CDR3 protein: CSASRDVTEAFF

clone size: -
V gene: TRBV27
J gene: TRBJ2-1
D gene: -
CDR3 DNA: TGTGCCAGCAGTTTCGATTCGGCCACCGGGGAGCAGTTCTTC
CDR3 protein: CASSFDSATGEQFF

clone size: -
V gene: TRBV4-1
J gene: TRBJ2-7
D gene: -
CDR3 DNA: TGCGCCAGCAGCCAAGTAGGGATGAAGCGGGAGCAGTACTTC
CDR3 protein: CASSQVGMKREQYF

clone size: many
V gene: TRBV7-8
J gene: TRBJ2-1
D gene: TRBD1
CDR3 DNA: TGTGCCAGCAGCCCGGACAGGGATTACAATGAGCAGTTCTTC
CDR3 protein: CASSPDRDYNEQFF

clone size: many
V gene: TRBV20-1
J gene: TRBJ2-1
D gene: -
CDR3 DNA: TGCAGTGCTACCGCGGGTAACGGCTACAATGAGCAGTTCTTC
CDR3 protein: CSATAGNGYNEQFF

clone size: many
V gene: TRBV15
J gene: TRBJ2-3
D gene: TRBD1
CDR3 DNA: TGTGCCACCAGCAGAGATAATTCAGGGGGCCCGTCAGATACGCAGTATTTT
CDR3 protein: CATSRDNSGGPSDTQYF

clone size: -
V gene: TRBV20-1
J gene: TRBJ2-7
D gene: TRBD2
CDR3 DNA: TGCAGTGGTGAGGGACTAGCGCATACCGACTACGAGCAGTACTTC
CDR3 protein: CSGEGLAHTDYEQYF

clone size: many
V gene: TRBV6-5
J gene: TRBJ2-6
D gene: -
CDR3 DNA: TGTGCCAGCAGTTACGAGGGCAGTTCCTCTGGGGCCAACGTCCTGACTTTC
CDR3 protein: CASSYEGSSSGANVLTF

clone size: many
V gene: TRBV29-1
J gene: TRBJ2-3
D gene: TRBD2
CDR3 DNA: TGCAGCGTTGAAGCGAGACTAGCGACAGATACGCAGTATTTT
CDR3 protein: CSVEARLATDTQYF

clone size: few
V gene: TRBV6-9
J gene: TRBJ2-7
D gene: TRBD1
CDR3 DNA: TGTGCCAGCTGGCTACCGGGACAGGGACCCTACGAGCAGTACTTC
CDR3 protein: CASWLPGQGPYEQYF

clone size: few
V gene: TRBV5-1
J gene: TRBJ2-1
D gene: TRBD2
CDR3 DNA: TGCGCCAGCAGCCCGGGACTAGTAGGCAATGAGCAGTTCTTC
CDR3 protein: CASSPGLVGNEQFF

clone size: few
V gene: TRBV6-2/TRBV6-3
J gene: TRBJ2-1
D gene: -
CDR3 DNA: TGTGCCGGCGCCCGGGGGTCCTACAATGAGCAGTTCTTC
CDR3 protein: CAGARGSYNEQFF

clone size: -
V gene: TRBV9
J gene: TRBJ2-7
D gene: -
CDR3 DNA: TGTGCCAGCAGCGTAGTGGAAGGAGAGCAGTACTTC
CDR3 protein: CASSVVEGEQYF

clone size: many
V gene: TRBV20-1
J gene: TRBJ2-6
D gene: -
CDR3 DNA: TGCAGTGCGGTCGACAACTCTGGGGCCAACGTCCTGACTTTC
CDR3 protein: CSAVDNSGANVLTF

clone size: -
V gene: TRBV29-1
J gene: TRBJ2-1
D gene: -
CDR3 DNA: TGCAGCGTTGAAGTGTCTGAGCAGTTCTTC
CDR3 protein: CSVEVSEQFF

clone size: -
V gene: TRBV29-1
J gene: TRBJ2-1
D gene: -
CDR3 DNA: TGCAGCGTTGGGCCTCCTAAAGGGGCGAGGAAGGAGCAGTTCTTC
CDR3 protein: CSVGPPKGARKEQFF

clone size: -
V gene: TRBV10-3
J gene: TRBJ1-1
D gene: TRBD1
CDR3 DNA: TGTGCCATCAGCGACGACAGGGCGAACACTGAAGCTTTCTTT
CDR3 protein: CAISDDRANTEAFF

clone size: many
V gene: TRBV3-1
J gene: TRBJ1-1
D gene: -
CDR3 DNA: TGTGCCAGCAGCCAAGTGCCGATACACACTGAAGCTTTCTTT
CDR3 protein: CASSQVPIHTEAFF

clone size: few
V gene: TRBV20-1
J gene: TRBJ2-7
D gene: -
CDR3 DNA: TGCAGTGCTAGAGATGGCCGGGAGCACTACGAGCAGTACTTC
CDR3 protein: CSARDGREHYEQYF

clone size: few
V gene: TRBV9
J gene: TRBJ2-3
D gene: -
CDR3 DNA: TGTGCCAGCAGCGTAGGAGGACACCGCACAGATACGCAGTATTTT
CDR3 protein: CASSVGGHRTDTQYF

clone size: -
V gene: TRBV5-1
J gene: TRBJ2-2
D gene: TRBD2
CDR3 DNA: TGCGCCAGCAGCTTGGAGCTAGCGGGGACCGGGGAGCTGTTTTTT
CDR3 protein: CASSLELAGTGELFF

clone size: -
V gene: TRBV5-1
J gene: TRBJ2-7
D gene: -
CDR3 DNA: TGCGCCAGCAGCCCCAGAGAGGGGAAAGTATCCTACGAGCAGTACTTC
CDR3 protein: CASSPREGKVSYEQYF

clone size: -
V gene: TRBV12-3/TRBV12-4
J gene: TRBJ2-2
D gene: -
CDR3 DNA: TGTGCCAGCAGTATCACCGGGGAGCTGTTTTTT
CDR3 protein: CASSITGELFF